The 30 T cell receptor beta chains presented below share a single source sample, sequenced in a study of blood T cell repertoires in COVID-19. Clones were sequenced by immunoSEQ multiplex PCR, and TCRdb holds only the in-frame ones, with some missing. The sample lists roughly 670,000 clones; about nine tenths were seen once. Sequencing input: peripheral blood. Source of these receptors: a young woman with acute or convalescent COVID-19.

This chain connects TRBV9 to TRBJ2-3, with 7 bases fitting TRBD2. In germline, CDR1 is SGDLS, CDR2 YYNGEE. The CDR3 covers 16 residues. Germline trimming cut 3 bases from V and 2 bases from J; bases unmatched to any gene: 9. This CDR3 is CASSAFRGVDTDTQYF. In nucleotides, the CDR3 is TGTGCCAGCAGCGCCTTCCGGGGGGTCGACACAGATACGCAGTATTTT.

This clone showed up just once. The chain uses TRBV5-6 and TRBJ2-5; TRBD2 is a possible D gene (6 bases). Germline values: CDR1 SGHDT, CDR2 YYEEEE. The V end was cut by 4 bases, the J end by 1 base, with 11 bases between. The CDR3 length is 14 residues. CDR3 nucleotides: TGTGCCAGCAGCCTCGGAGGGATCCAAGAGACCCAGTACTTC. Protein: CASSLGGIQETQYF.

The rearrangement joins TRBV29-1 to TRBJ1-1; 10 nucleotides line up with TRBD1. The CDR3 covers 15 residues. Per the germline V gene, CDR1 is SQVTM and CDR2 is ANQGSEA. The V and J ends lost 5 bases and 6 bases, in that order; junction bases with no gene match: 12. The CDR3 region has the DNA TGCAGCGTTATGGACAGGGGGGGTGATCTTGCTGAAGCTTTCTTT. It translates to CSVMDRGGDLAEAFF. Full variable domain (rest looked up from reference TRBV29-1 and TRBJ1-1): SAVISQKPSRDICQRGTSLTIQCQVDSQVTMMFWYRQQPGQSLTLIATANQGSEATYESGFVIDKFPISRPNLTFSTLTVSNMSPEDSSIYLCSVMDRGGDLAEAFFGQGTRLTVV.

For the CDR3, the DNA is TGTGCCAGCAGGGGCGAGGGAGGGCCCTATGGCTACACCTTC. Its translation: CASRGEGGPYGYTF. The chain employs TRBV21-1 and TRBJ1-2. TRBV21-1 is assigned pseudogene status. The CDR3 contains 14 residues.

As regards this clone: Other DNA sequences in the sample encode the same CDR3. V gene TRBV18 combines with J gene TRBJ1-1, with TRBD1 as a possible D gene (5 bases). The CDR3 length is 13 residues. Trimming took off 6 bases at V and 4 bases at J, with 12 bases between the two ends. Germline V gene sequence: CDR1 KGHSH, CDR2 LQKENI. CDR3 bases: TGTGCCAGCTCGCCGCAGGGCGGCACTGAAGCTTTCTTT. Amino acid sequence: CASSPQGGTEAFF.

The gene calls are TRBV3-1 (or the pseudogene TRBV3-2) and TRBJ1-2; D may be TRBD1 (5 bases). The CDR3 length is 17 residues. The germline CDR1 and CDR2 sequences are LGHDT and YNNKEL (reference sequence). V dropped 0 bases and J dropped 2 bases, with 16 bases sitting between them. The CDR3 nucleotides are TGTGCCAGCAGCCAAGATATTGTACCGCGACAGAACTATGGCTACACCTTC. Residues: CASSQDIVPRQNYGYTF.

The chain recombines TRBV9 with TRBJ2-2; D possibly corresponds to TRBD1 (5 bases). Germline CDR1 reads SGDLS; CDR2 reads YYNGEE. This CDR3 comprises 17 residues. Deletions cut 0 bases from V and 0 bases from J, with 12 bases between. For the CDR3, the DNA is TGTGCCAGCAGCGTAGATGGAAAAGGGGCGAACACCGGGGAGCTGTTTTTT. Residues: CASSVDGKGANTGELFF.

The J gene is TRBJ1-2, the V gene TRBV7-2; D may be TRBD1 (6 bases). Trimming removed 5 bases from V and 5 bases from J, with 15 bases in between. This CDR3 spans 14 amino acids. Germline V CDR1 and CDR2: SGHTA, FQGNSA. This chain's CDR3 is CASSTMTGWYGYTF. In DNA form, the CDR3 reads TGTGCCAGCAGCACTATGACAGGATGGTATGGCTACACCTTC.

The V call is TRBV3-1 (or the pseudogene TRBV3-2), the J call TRBJ1-2; D uncertain. CDR3 length: 15 amino acids. Germline V gene lookup returns CDR1 LGHDT and CDR2 YNNKEL (reference sequence). V shed 4 bases and J shed 2 bases, with 14 bases lying between them. The CDR3, as DNA: TGTGCCAGCAGCCCTCCCGGACTGAGAAACTATGGCTACACCTTC. Its protein product is CASSPPGLRNYGYTF.

The chain couples TRBV4-1 to TRBJ2-3; 16 bases agree with TRBD2. This CDR3 is built from 22 residues. The germline gives CDR1 MGHRA, CDR2 YSYEKL. V gave up 0 bases and J gave up 1 base; unmatched junction bases: 13. The CDR3 protein is CASSQDISLGLAGGLGTDTQYF. The DNA for the CDR3 is TGCGCCAGCAGCCAAGACATATCCTTGGGACTAGCGGGGGGGCTTGGCACAGATACGCAGTATTTT.

The V and J genes are TRBV7-7 and TRBJ2-3; no definite D call. With 3 bases removed from V and 2 bases from J, the gap between germline ends came to 12 bases. The CDR3 length is 15 residues. Looked up from germline, CDR1 is SSHAT and CDR2 is FNYEAQ (reference sequence). CDR3 DNA: TGTGCCAGCAGCTTGAGTCTAAGCGTCACAGATACGCAGTATTTT. Translation gives CASSLSLSVTDTQYF.

The rearrangement joins TRBV25-1 to TRBJ2-7; weak D call: TRBD1 (5 bases). This CDR3 spans 14 amino acids. V was pared by 7 bases and J by 0 bases, with 13 bases between. CDR1 and CDR2 from the germline V gene are MGHDK and SYGVNS. The CDR3 loop reads CASKRDSSSYEQYF. CDR3 DNA: TGTGCCAGCAAACGTGACAGTAGCTCCTACGAGCAGTACTTC.

This chain connects TRBV24-1 to TRBJ1-2; a possible D gene is TRBD1 (6 bases). Germline CDR1 is KGHDR and CDR2 is SFDVKD. CDR3 length: 12 amino acids. With 5 bases removed from V and 8 bases from J, the gap between germline ends came to 11 bases. As DNA, the CDR3 is TGTGCCACCAGTGCAGGGGTGTTGGGCTACACCTTC. Amino acids: CATSAGVLGYTF.

The chain has TRBV28 and TRBJ2-5, with 8 bases aligning to TRBD2. The V segment lost 8 bases and the J segment 4 bases; nucleotides outside the gene matches: 3. This CDR3 has 12 residues. Germline V gene sequence: CDR1 MDHEN, CDR2 SYDVKM. The CDR3 bases are TGTGCCAGCTTTACTAGCGGAGAGACCCAGTACTTC. Translating it yields CASFTSGETQYF.

This clone was recorded only once. The rearrangement uses TRBV7-2 and TRBJ2-7; no clear D. The V gene lost 2 bases and the J gene lost 0 bases, with 11 bases spanning the gap. Germline CDR1 SGHTA, CDR2 FQGNSA. The CDR3 covers 15 residues. DNA for the CDR3: TGTGCCAGCAGCTTAACGTCTGCCAGCTCCTACGAGCAGTACTTC. Translated, it gives CASSLTSASSYEQYF.

The J gene is TRBJ2-7, the V gene TRBV5-6; 7 bases align to TRBD1. V shed 3 bases, J shed 4 bases, and the junction held 1 base outside the gene matches. The CDR3 sequence is 12 residues long. Germline V gene sequence: CDR1 SGHDT, CDR2 YYEEEE. The chain's CDR3 is CASSYRGYEQYF. CDR3 in DNA: TGTGCCAGCAGCTACAGGGGATACGAGCAGTACTTC.

V is TRBV3-1 (or the pseudogene TRBV3-2) and J is TRBJ2-2; D gene unclear. Looked up from germline, CDR1 is LGHDT and CDR2 is YNNKEL (reference sequence). CDR3 size: 13 residues. Trimming shortened V by 0 bases and J by 8 bases, and 7 bases separated the two germline ends. Written as DNA, the CDR3 is TGTGCCAGCAGCCAAGATCGGTTAGGGGAGCTGTTTTTT. Protein sequence: CASSQDRLGELFF.

This clone was observed a single time. The gene calls are TRBV19 and TRBJ1-2; maybe TRBD1 (5 bases). This CDR3 has 13 amino acids. CDR1 and CDR2 from the germline V gene are LNHDA and SQIVND (reference sequence). Trimming removed 6 bases at V and 1 base at J, with 9 bases between. In nucleotides, the CDR3 is TGTGCCAGTAGGAGACAGTTTAACTATGGCTACACCTTC. Translation gives CASRRQFNYGYTF.

This chain links TRBV20-1 with TRBJ2-7; D is possibly TRBD2 (5 bases). CDR1 DFQATT and CDR2 SNEGSKA come from the germline V gene (reference sequence). This CDR3 spans 14 amino acids. V lost 3 bases and J 2 bases, leaving 14 bases between the germline ends. In DNA, the CDR3 is TGCAGTGCTAGTCCCTTAGGAGCGGCCTACGAGCAGTACTTC. Translating gives CSASPLGAAYEQYF.

This clone came up once. This chain connects TRBV2 to TRBJ2-7; TRBD2 aligns across 10 bases. The CDR3 spans 16 residues. Germline V lookup: CDR1 SNHLY, CDR2 FYNNEI. V lost 3 bases and J lost 2; bases outside the gene matches: 7. CDR3 loop: CASSDRWTSGTYEQYF. In DNA form, the CDR3 reads TGTGCCAGCAGTGATAGGTGGACTAGCGGAACCTACGAGCAGTACTTC.

This clone was counted between two and nine times. This CDR3 is also generated by other DNA sequences in the sample. The CDR3 here is CASSEIAGGTDTQYF. CDR3 sequence (DNA): TGTGCCAGCAGTGAAATAGCGGGAGGCACAGATACGCAGTATTTT. The chain links TRBV6-1 to TRBJ2-3, with 9 bases matching TRBD2. CDR1 is MNHNS and CDR2 is SASEGT in the germline V gene. The CDR3 is made up of 15 amino acids. The V gene end was trimmed by 2 bases and the J gene end by 1 base; junction bases not matched to a gene: 1.

The rearrangement links TRBV7-9 to TRBJ2-1; 14 nucleotides line up with TRBD2. This CDR3 comprises 19 residues. The germline V gene has CDR1 SEHNR and CDR2 FQNEAQ (reference sequence). V dropped 4 bases and J dropped 0; count of bases not matched to a gene: 8. CDR3 nucleotide sequence: TGTGCCAGCAGCTCGGGACTAGCGGGGGAGAAGAGCTCCTACAATGAGCAGTTCTTC. Translated, it gives CASSSGLAGEKSSYNEQFF.

V gene TRBV4-1 combines with J gene TRBJ1-3; a weak D match, TRBD1 (6 bases). V shed 3 bases and J shed 2 bases, with 11 bases lying between them. Germline values: CDR1 MGHRA, CDR2 YSYEKL. The CDR3 is 15 amino acids. CDR3 coding DNA: TGCGCCAGCAGCCATGTACAGGGTGCTGGAAACACCATATATTTT. It yields the protein CASSHVQGAGNTIYF.

CDR3 sequence reads: CATSGPGQGAGANVLTF. CDR3 coding DNA: TGTGCCACCAGTGGGCCGGGACAGGGCGCTGGGGCCAACGTCCTGACTTTC. The chain has TRBV24-1 and TRBJ2-6, with 9 bases matching TRBD1. The germline V gene has CDR1 KGHDR and CDR2 SFDVKD. Germline trimming cut 5 bases from V and 2 bases from J; bases unmatched to any gene: 6. This CDR3 has 17 amino acids.

This clone was observed a single time. The chain links TRBV5-5 to TRBJ1-1; D unclear. The length of the CDR3 is 11 residues. Trimming pared 2 bases from V and 10 bases from J, leaving 9 bases between. The V gene's germline CDR1 is SGHKS and CDR2 YYEKEE (reference sequence). CDR3 loop: CASSFSLAAFF. The CDR3 DNA is TGTGCCAGCAGCTTCTCCCTAGCAGCTTTCTTT.

The rearrangement uses TRBV4-1 and TRBJ1-5, with D tentatively TRBD1 (6 bases). The CDR3 has 17 amino acids. V lost 0 bases and J 0 bases, leaving 12 bases between the germline ends. Germline CDR1 is MGHRA and CDR2 is YSYEKL. The CDR3 DNA is TGCGCCAGCAGCCAAGAGGGGACACCGTATAGCAATCAGCCCCAGCATTTT. Its protein product is CASSQEGTPYSNQPQHF.

This chain links TRBV7-9 with TRBJ2-7; weak D call: TRBD2 (6 bases). Trimming pared 5 bases from V and 0 bases from J, leaving 14 bases between. The CDR3 is 15 residues long. CDR1 and CDR2 from the germline V gene are SEHNR and FQNEAQ (reference sequence). Here the CDR3 DNA reads TGTGCCAGCAGCCTCACAGGAGGGAACTCCTACGAGCAGTACTTC. Amino acid sequence: CASSLTGGNSYEQYF.

The chain has TRBV19 and TRBJ1-2; TRBD1 aligns across 7 bases. This CDR3 contains 15 residues. Germline CDR1 LNHDA, CDR2 SQIVND (reference sequence). V lost 4 bases, J lost 5 bases, and 10 bases stayed unmatched. CDR3 in amino acids: CASSTGTVPWYGYTF. CDR3 coding DNA: TGTGCCAGTAGTACCGGGACAGTTCCTTGGTATGGCTACACCTTC.

The chain carries TRBV4-2 and TRBJ1-2, with 7 bases matching TRBD1. The CDR3 has 15 amino acids. Unmatched junction bases numbered 7, after V lost 4 bases and J lost 2 bases. CDR1 is LGHNA, CDR2 YNFKEQ, per germline. The CDR3: CASSLTGTLNYGYTF. CDR3 DNA: TGTGCCAGCAGCCTGACAGGGACTTTAAACTATGGCTACACCTTC.

The V gene is TRBV20-1, the J gene TRBJ2-3, with 14 bases identical to TRBD2. CDR3 length: 19 amino acids. In germline, CDR1 is DFQATT, CDR2 SNEGSKA (reference sequence). Trimming cost V 3 bases and J 0 bases; bases outside gene matches: 11. The CDR3: CSASPMTSGGGGSTDTQYF. CDR3 DNA sequence: TGCAGTGCTAGTCCCATGACTAGCGGGGGGGGCGGGAGCACAGATACGCAGTATTTT.